Listed below are T cell receptor beta chains from one sample, sequenced in a study of blood T cell repertoires in COVID-19. Method: immunoSEQ multiplex PCR; TCRdb's copy keeps in-frame clones and lacks some. Counted here are some 25,000 clones, about nine tenths occurring once; the ten biggest clones make up under 8.5%. The sequenced material came from peripheral blood. These receptors came from a man between 45 and 60 years old with active COVID-19. Both conserved end residues are trimmed from each CDR3.

J	V	CDR3
TRBJ1-2	TRBV6-6	ASIDTGGHGYT
TRBJ2-1	TRBV7-2	ASSKDSSSYNEQF
TRBJ2-1	TRBV6-2/TRBV6-3	ASSGSGSFHNEQF
TRBJ1-5	TRBV28	ASSLRTGVFNQPQH
TRBJ2-3	TRBV6-2/TRBV6-3	ASSYRLAGGPDTQY
TRBJ2-7	TRBV10-1	ASSDPGQGFHEQY
TRBJ1-4	TRBV18	ASSPNPGGGSSNEKLF
TRBJ1-5	TRBV9	ASSVAGGSNQPQH
TRBJ1-5	TRBV9	ASSVDWTSNQPQH
TRBJ1-3	TRBV10-1	ASSRDRNSGNTIY
TRBJ1-6	TRBV27	ASSWGRGYSPLH
TRBJ1-1	TRBV25-1	ASRENHARTEAF
TRBJ2-1	TRBV19	ASSTTGSAGLVLF
TRBJ2-1	TRBV7-3	ASSLSGGASYNEQF
TRBJ2-5	TRBV11-2	ASSFAGSGQETQY
TRBJ2-2	TRBV24-1	ATSEPNRNTGELF
TRBJ2-7	TRBV7-3	ASSRAPQDEQY
TRBJ1-1	TRBV19	ASSWGRLNTEAF
TRBJ2-3	TRBV7-3	ASSPNPGLLTDTQY
TRBJ1-6	TRBV28	ASSLYAGSINSPLH
TRBJ2-3	TRBV19	ASSYRNTQY
TRBJ2-1	TRBV27	ASAEETGAWNEQF
TRBJ2-1	TRBV7-9	ASSLKPPGDSPYNEQF
TRBJ2-1	TRBV4-2	ASSPGQPAYNEQF
TRBJ2-2	TRBV15	ATSKTSGRIGELF
TRBJ2-7	TRBV25-1	ASSDGVGEQY
TRBJ1-4	TRBV7-2	ASSSTGSNEKLF